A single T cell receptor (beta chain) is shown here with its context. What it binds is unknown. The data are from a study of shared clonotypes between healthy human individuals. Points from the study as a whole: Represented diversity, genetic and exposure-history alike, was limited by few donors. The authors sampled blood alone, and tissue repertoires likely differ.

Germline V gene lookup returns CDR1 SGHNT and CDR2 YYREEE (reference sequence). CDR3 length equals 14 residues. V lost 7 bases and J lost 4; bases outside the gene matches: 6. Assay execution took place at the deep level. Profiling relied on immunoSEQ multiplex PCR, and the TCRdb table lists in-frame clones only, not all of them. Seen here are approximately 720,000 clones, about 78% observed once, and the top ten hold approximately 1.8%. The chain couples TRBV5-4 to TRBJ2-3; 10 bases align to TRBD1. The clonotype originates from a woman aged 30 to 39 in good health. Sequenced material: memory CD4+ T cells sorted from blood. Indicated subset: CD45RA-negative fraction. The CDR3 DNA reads TGTGCCAGCGCCCCCGGGACAGGGGCAGATACGCAGTATTTT. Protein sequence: CASAPGTGADTQYF.